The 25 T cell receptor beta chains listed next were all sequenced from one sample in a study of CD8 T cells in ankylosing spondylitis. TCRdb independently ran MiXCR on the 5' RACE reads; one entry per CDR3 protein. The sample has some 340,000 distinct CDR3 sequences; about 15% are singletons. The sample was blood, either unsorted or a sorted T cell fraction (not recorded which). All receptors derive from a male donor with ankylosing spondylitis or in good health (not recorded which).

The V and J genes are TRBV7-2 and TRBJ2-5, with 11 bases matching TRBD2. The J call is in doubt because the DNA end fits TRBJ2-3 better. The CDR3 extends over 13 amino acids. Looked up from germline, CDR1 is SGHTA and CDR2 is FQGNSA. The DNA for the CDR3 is TGTGCCAGCAGCCCGGGACTAGCGGAAACGCAGTATTTT. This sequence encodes CASSPGLAETQYF.

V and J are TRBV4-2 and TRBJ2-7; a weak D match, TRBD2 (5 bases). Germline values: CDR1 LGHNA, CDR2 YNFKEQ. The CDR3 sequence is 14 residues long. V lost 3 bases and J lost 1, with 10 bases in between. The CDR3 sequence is CASSHPGGSYEQYF. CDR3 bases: TGTGCCAGCAGCCACCCAGGAGGTTCCTACGAGCAGTACTTC.

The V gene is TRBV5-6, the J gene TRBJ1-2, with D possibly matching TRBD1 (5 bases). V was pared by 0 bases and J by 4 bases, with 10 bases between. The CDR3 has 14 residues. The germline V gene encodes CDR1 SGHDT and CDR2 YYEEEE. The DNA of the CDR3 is TGTGCCAGCAGCTTGGGTGGCAGGGTCTATGGCTACACCTTC. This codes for CASSLGGRVYGYTF. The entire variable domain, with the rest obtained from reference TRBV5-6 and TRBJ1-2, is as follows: DAGVTQSPTHLIKTRGQQVTLRCSPKSGHDTVSWYQQALGQGPQFIFQYYEEEERQRGNFPDRFSGHQFPNYSSELNVNALLLGDSALYLCASSLGGRVYGYTFGSGTRLTVV.

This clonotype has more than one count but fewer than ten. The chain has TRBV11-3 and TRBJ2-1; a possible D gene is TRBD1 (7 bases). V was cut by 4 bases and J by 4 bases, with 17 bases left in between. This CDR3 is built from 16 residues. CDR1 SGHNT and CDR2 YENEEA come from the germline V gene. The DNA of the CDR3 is TGTGCCAGCAGCTCAGGGGGGTCCGGGAGTTACAATGAGCAGTTCTTC. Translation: CASSSGGSGSYNEQFF.

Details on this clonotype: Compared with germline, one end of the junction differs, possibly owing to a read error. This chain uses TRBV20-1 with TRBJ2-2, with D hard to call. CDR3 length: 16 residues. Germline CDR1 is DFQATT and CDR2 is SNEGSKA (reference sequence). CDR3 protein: CCASRPGTANTGELFF. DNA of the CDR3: TGCTGTGCTAGTCGGCCAGGAACCGCGAACACCGGGGAGCTGTTTTTT.

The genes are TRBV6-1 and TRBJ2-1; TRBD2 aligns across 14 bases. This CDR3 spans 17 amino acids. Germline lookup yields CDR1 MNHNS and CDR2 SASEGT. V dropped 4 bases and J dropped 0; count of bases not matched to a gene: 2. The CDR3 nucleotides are TGTGCCAGCAGTGGACTAGCGGGAGGGAGCTCCTACAATGAGCAGTTCTTC. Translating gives CASSGLAGGSSYNEQFF.

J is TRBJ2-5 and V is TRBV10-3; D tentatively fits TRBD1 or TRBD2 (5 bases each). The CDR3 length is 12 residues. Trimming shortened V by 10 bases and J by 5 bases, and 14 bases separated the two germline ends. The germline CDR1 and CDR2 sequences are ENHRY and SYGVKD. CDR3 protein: CATSGQRETQYF. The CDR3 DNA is TGTGCCACCTCGGGGCAGAGGGAGACCCAGTACTTC.

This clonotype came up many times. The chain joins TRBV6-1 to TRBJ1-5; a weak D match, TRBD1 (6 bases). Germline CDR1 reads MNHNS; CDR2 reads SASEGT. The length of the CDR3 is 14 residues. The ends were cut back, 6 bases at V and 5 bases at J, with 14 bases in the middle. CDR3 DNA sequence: TGTGCCAGCAGCCTCCGGGACACACATCAGCCCCAGCATTTT. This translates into CASSLRDTHQPQHF.

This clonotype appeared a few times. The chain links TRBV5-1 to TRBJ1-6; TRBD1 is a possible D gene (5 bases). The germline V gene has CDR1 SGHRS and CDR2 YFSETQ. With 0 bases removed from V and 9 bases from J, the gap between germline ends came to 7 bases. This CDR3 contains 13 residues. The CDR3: CASSLVGGSPLHF. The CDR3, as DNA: TGCGCCAGCAGCTTGGTTGGGGGTTCACCCCTCCACTTT.

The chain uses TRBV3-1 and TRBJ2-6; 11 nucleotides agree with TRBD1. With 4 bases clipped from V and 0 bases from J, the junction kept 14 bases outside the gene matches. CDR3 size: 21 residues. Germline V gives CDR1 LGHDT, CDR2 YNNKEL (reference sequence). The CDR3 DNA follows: TGTGCCAGCAGCCCCTTTCCGGGACAGGGGGGACTACTCTCTGGGGCCAACGTCCTGACTTTC. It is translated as CASSPFPGQGGLLSGANVLTF.

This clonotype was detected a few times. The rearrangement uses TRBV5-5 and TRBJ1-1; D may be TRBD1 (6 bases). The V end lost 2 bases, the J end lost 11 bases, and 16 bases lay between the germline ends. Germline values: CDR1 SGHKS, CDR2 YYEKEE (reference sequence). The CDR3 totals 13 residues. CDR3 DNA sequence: TGTGCCAGCAGCTTTACGACAGGCGTAGGGGCTTTCTTT. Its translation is CASSFTTGVGAFF.

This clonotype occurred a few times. CDR3 nucleotide sequence: TGCAGTGCTAGAGAACCGTCGGGAAGGGCTGAAGCTTTCTTT. Amino acids: CSAREPSGRAEAFF. The rearrangement links TRBV20-1 to TRBJ1-1, with unresolved D. This CDR3 spans 14 amino acids. Trimming removed 0 bases at V and 6 bases at J, with 14 bases between. Germline loops: CDR1 DFQATT, CDR2 SNEGSKA (reference sequence).

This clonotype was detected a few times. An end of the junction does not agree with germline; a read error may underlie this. CDR3 sequence (DNA): TGTGCCAGCAGGTTAGGCGCTGAAGCTTTCTTT. This gives the protein CASRLGAEAFF. V gene TRBV7-9 combines with J gene TRBJ1-1, with no clear D. CDR1 and CDR2 (germline): SEHNR, FQNEAQ (reference sequence). CDR3 length: 11 amino acids.

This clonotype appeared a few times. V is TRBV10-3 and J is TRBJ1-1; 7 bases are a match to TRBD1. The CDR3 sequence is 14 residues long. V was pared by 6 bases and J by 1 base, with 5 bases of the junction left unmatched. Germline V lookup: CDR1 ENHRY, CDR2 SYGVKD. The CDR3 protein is CAIRSGTENTEAFF. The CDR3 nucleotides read TGTGCCATCAGATCCGGGACAGAGAACACTGAAGCTTTCTTT.

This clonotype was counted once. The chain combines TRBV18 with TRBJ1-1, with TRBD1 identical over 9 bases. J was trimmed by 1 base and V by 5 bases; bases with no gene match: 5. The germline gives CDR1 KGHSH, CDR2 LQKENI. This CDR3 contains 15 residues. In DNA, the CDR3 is TGTGCCAGCTCAACCCGGACAGGGGAGAACACTGAAGCTTTCTTT. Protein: CASSTRTGENTEAFF.

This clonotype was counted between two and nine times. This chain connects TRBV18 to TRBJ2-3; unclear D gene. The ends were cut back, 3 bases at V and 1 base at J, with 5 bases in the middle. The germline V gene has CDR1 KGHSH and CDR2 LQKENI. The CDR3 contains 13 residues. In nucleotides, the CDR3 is TGTGCCAGCTCACCGATTGGCACAGATACGCAGTATTTT. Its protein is CASSPIGTDTQYF.

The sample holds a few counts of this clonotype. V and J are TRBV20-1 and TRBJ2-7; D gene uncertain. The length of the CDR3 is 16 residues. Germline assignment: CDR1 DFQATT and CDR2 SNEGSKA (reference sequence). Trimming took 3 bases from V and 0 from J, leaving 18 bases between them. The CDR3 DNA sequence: TGCAGTGCTAGTGGGTTGGGGAACGGAACCTCCTACGAGCAGTACTTC. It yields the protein CSASGLGNGTSYEQYF.

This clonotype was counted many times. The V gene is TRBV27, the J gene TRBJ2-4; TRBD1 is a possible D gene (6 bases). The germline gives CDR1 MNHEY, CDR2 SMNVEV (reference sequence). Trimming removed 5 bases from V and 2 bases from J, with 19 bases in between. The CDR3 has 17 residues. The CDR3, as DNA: TGTGCCAGCAGTACGCGATCCTTTACAGGGACCAAAAACATTCAGTACTTC. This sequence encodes CASSTRSFTGTKNIQYF.

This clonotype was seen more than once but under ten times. The CDR3 reads CSGGTSTDTQYF. The CDR3 bases are TGCAGCGGTGGGACTAGCACAGATACGCAGTATTTT. The chain employs TRBV29-1 and TRBJ2-3; maybe TRBD2 (6 bases). The CDR3 has 12 amino acids. CDR1 is SQVTM, CDR2 ANQGSEA, per germline. Trimming took 7 bases from V and 0 from J, leaving 8 bases between them.

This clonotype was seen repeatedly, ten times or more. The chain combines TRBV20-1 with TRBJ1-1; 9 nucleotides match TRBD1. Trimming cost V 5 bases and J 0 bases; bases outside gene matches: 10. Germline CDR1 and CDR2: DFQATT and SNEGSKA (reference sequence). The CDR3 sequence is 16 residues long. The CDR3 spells CSAGDRGGRMNTEAFF. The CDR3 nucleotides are TGCAGTGCTGGTGACAGGGGGGGCCGCATGAACACTGAAGCTTTCTTT.

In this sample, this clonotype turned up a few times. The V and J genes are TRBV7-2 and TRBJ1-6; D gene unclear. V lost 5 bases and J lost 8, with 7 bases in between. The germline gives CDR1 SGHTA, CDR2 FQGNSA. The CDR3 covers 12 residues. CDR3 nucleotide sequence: TGTGCCAGCAGCCCCACGTATTCACCCCTCCACTTT. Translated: CASSPTYSPLHF.

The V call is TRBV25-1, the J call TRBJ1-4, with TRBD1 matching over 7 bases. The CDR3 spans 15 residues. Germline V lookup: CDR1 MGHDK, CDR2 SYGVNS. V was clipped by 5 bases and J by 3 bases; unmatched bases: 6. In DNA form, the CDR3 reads TGTGCCAGCAGTACTCGGACAGGAGCTAATGAAAAACTGTTTTTT. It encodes CASSTRTGANEKLFF. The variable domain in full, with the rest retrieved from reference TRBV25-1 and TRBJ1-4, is EADIYQTPRYLVIGTGKKITLECSQTMGHDKMYWYQQDPGMELHLIHYSYGVNSTEKGDLSSESTVSRIRTEHFPLTLESARPSHTSQYLCASSTRTGANEKLFFGSGTQLSVL.

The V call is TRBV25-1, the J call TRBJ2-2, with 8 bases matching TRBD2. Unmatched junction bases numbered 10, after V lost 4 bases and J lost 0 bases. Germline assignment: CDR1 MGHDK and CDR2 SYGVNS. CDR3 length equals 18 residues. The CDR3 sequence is CASSAPLGGGPNTGELFF. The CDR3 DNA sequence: TGTGCCAGCAGTGCCCCTTTGGGCGGGGGGCCGAACACCGGGGAGCTGTTTTTT. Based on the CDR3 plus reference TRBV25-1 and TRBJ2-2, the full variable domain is EADIYQTPRYLVIGTGKKITLECSQTMGHDKMYWYQQDPGMELHLIHYSYGVNSTEKGDLSSESTVSRIRTEHFPLTLESARPSHTSQYLCASSAPLGGGPNTGELFFGEGSRLTVL.

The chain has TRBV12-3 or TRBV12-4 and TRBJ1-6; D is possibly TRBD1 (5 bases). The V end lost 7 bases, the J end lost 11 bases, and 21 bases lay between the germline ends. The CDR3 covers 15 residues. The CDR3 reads CASTAGTGSGTPLHF. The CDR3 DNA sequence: TGTGCCAGCACCGCAGGGACCGGGAGCGGGACACCCCTCCACTTT.

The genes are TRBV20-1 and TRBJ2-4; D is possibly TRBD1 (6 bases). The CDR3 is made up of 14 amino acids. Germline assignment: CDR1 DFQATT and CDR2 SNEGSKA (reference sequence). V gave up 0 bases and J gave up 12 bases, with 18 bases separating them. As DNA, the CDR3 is TGCAGTGCTAGAGATCCCCGACAGGTGCGTGATCAGTACTTC. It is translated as CSARDPRQVRDQYF.